The source of this T cell receptor (beta chain) is a study of cytomegalovirus exposure and HLA in healthy donors. The sample holds one count of this clone. The CDR3 is 13 residues long. Germline V gives CDR1 LNHDA, CDR2 SQIVND (reference sequence). The ends were cut back, 6 bases at V and 1 base at J, with 7 bases in the middle. PCR amplification relied on 60 Vbeta primers (plus 13 Jbeta primers). Some clones are missing from TCRdb's copy, which holds only in-frame ones; the method was immunoSEQ multiplex PCR. The sample holds about 120,000 clones; approximately 80% are singletons and the top ten take 2.5% to 3.5%.

This chain links TRBV19 with TRBJ1-5; possibly TRBD1 for D (5 bases). Specimen: PBMCs. The clonotype originates from a woman in her 40s in good health and CMV-seropositive. Written as DNA, the CDR3 is TGTGCCAGTAGAGGGGAAAGCAATCAGCCCCAGCATTTT. Amino acid sequence: CASRGESNQPQHF.